A selection of T cell receptor beta chains follows, all from one sample in a study of T cells in Graves' hyperthyroidism and ophthalmopathy. MiXCR was run by TCRdb on the multiplex PCR reads, yielding one entry per CDR3 protein. The sample holds about 500,000 distinct CDR3 sequences; roughly 14% are singletons and the top ten take 15% to 20%. Specimen: blood. These receptors originate from a woman between 18 and 29 years old with Graves' hyperthyroidism. Each CDR3 is given without its conserved first and last residue. Only some rows state a clone size, as once, few, many or a class for expanded clones.

>TRBJ2-5|.|TRBV5-1
ASSLWTSGRYQETQY
>TRBJ2-5|.|TRBV20-1
SAKGGVGRETQY
>TRBJ1-3|few|TRBV30
AWTRGSSGNTIY
>TRBJ1-3|.|TRBV4-1
ASSQDRASGNTIY
>TRBJ1-5|many|TRBV30
AWSRGVRQPQH
>TRBJ2-2|many|TRBV27
ASTKTRGTGGELF
>TRBJ2-1|many|TRBV20-1
SARLGGGLAAPYNEQF
>TRBJ1-5|many|TRBV15
ATSTADRDNQPQH
>TRBJ2-5|many|TRBV3-1
ASSRGLALETQY
>TRBJ2-4|.|TRBV3-1
ASSQRDRGKNIQY
>TRBJ2-1|once|TRBV11-2
ASSRPPGQSSYNEQF
>TRBJ2-2|few|TRBV11-2
ASSLEKFGTGELF
>TRBJ1-5|few|TRBV4-2
ASSQDLQDSNQPQH
>TRBJ1-2|many|TRBV7-2
ASSRLGQTYGYT
>TRBJ2-5|many|TRBV20-1
SARDFLTSGMRQETQY
>TRBJ1-5|many|TRBV28
ASSTIGQGANQPQH
>TRBJ2-1|few|TRBV10-3
AAGLGEEQF
>TRBJ2-5|.|TRBV5-8
ASSFTVRGVQETQY
>TRBJ1-3|few|TRBV20-1
SADIGQGNTIY
>TRBJ1-3|many|TRBV7-2
ASSYQGASGNTIY
>TRBJ2-5|many|TRBV27
ASSALAGGKETQY
>TRBJ2-7|.|TRBV20-1
SVPADSSYEQY
>TRBJ2-1|many|TRBV29-1
SVGWGFNEQF
>TRBJ1-2|many|TRBV12-5
ASGTRRLDGYT
>TRBJ1-6|many|TRBV2
ASSEARESPLH
>TRBJ1-2|many|TRBV12-3/TRBV12-4
ASRPTGLNYGYT
>TRBJ1-5|.|TRBV29-1
SVSDRGRFQPQH
>TRBJ1-5|many|TRBV6-1
ASSRLYSNQPQH
>TRBJ2-5|many|TRBV11-3
ASSLAAGVQETQY
>TRBJ1-6|.|TRBV19
ASSLRTGGSPLH
>TRBJ2-2|many|TRBV7-3
ASSRDPRTGGELF
>TRBJ2-5|few|TRBV10-2
ASSEDAGSEGTQY
>TRBJ2-2|few|TRBV9
ASSVDSSGRGGTGELF
>TRBJ2-2|few|TRBV19
ASKPYLNTGELF
>TRBJ2-3|.|TRBV12-3/TRBV12-4
ASSASGPSTDTQY
>TRBJ1-5|few|TRBV10-3
ATDRDSNQPQH
>TRBJ2-7|many|TRBV27
ASTRTGRGYEQY
>TRBJ1-5|many|TRBV20-1
SARVGVKNQPQH
>TRBJ2-1|few|TRBV9
ASSVGAVSYNEQF
>TRBJ2-7|.|TRBV9
ASSKGLVAEQY
>TRBJ2-1|many|TRBV27
ASRLRTSEYNEQF
>TRBJ2-1|.|TRBV6-1
ATTNDRGRDEQF
>TRBJ2-5|many|TRBV19
ASSTGMEETQY
>TRBJ2-5|few|TRBV12-3/TRBV12-4
ASSLFGKGWETQY
>TRBJ2-7|.|TRBV27
ASSFTGGPPEQY
>TRBJ1-6|.|TRBV2
ASTYRQNSPLH
>TRBJ2-1|.|TRBV4-1
ASSRRDSGRMDEQF
>TRBJ1-6|few|TRBV19
ASSYGSRSPLH
>TRBJ1-2|many|TRBV11-2
ASSFWDSPNYGYT
>TRBJ1-1|many|TRBV14
ASSQMEDTEAF
>TRBJ2-1|many|TRBV7-9
ASSSKGLAAYNEQF
>TRBJ2-2|many|TRBV5-1
ASSPTGLRTGELF
>TRBJ2-5|many|TRBV11-2
ASSQTGGGLQETQY
>TRBJ2-1|many|TRBV27
ASSLGVFNEQF
>TRBJ1-6|.|TRBV30
AWSEGQGNSPLH
>TRBJ2-2|.|TRBV4-1
ASNLRQGARGTGELF
>TRBJ2-7|few|TRBV7-9
ASSLETVYEQY
>TRBJ2-3|.|TRBV11-2
ASSLDALDVVRTDTQY
>TRBJ2-1|few|TRBV14
ASSQGPGLAGVYEQF
>TRBJ2-3|many|TRBV7-8
ASRLAGSDTQY